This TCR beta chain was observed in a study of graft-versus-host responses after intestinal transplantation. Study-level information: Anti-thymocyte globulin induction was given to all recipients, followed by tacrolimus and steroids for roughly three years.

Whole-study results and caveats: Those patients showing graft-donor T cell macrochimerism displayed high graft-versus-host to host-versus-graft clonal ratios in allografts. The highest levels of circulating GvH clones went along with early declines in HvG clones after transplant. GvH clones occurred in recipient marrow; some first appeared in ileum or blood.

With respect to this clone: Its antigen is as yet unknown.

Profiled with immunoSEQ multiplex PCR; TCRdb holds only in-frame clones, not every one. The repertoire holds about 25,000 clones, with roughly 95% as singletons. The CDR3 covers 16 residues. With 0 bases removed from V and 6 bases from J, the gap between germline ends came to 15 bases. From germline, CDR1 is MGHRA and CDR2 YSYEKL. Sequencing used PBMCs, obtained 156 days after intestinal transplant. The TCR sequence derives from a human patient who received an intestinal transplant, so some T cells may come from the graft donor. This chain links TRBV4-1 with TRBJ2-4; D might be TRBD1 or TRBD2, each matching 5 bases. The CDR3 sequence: CASSQDSQLGTNIQYF. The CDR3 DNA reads TGCGCCAGCAGCCAAGATTCCCAATTGGGGACAAACATTCAGTACTTC.